The rows below give T cell receptor beta chains drawn from one sample of a study of a mutant IDH1 vaccine in newly diagnosed glioma. Clones were sequenced by immunoSEQ multiplex PCR, and TCRdb holds only the in-frame ones, with some missing. The sample has approximately 32,000 clones; 45% to 70% are singletons. Their target antigens are unknown. Specimen: PBMCs, collected from a glioma patient whose treatment included an IDH1 peptide vaccine. All receptors derive from a woman younger than 35 with glioma. Both conserved end residues are trimmed from each CDR3.

j_call v_call cdr3_aa
TRBJ2-7 TRBV12-1 ASSPRSYEQY
TRBJ2-7 TRBV29-1 SATEESYEQY
TRBJ1-6 TRBV14 ASSQDWRLADSPLH
TRBJ1-1 TRBV29-1 SVVLSWVDTEAF
TRBJ1-2 TRBV6-5 ASSYSRMGYGYT
TRBJ2-1 TRBV9 ASSVAGGGYEQF
TRBJ1-5 TRBV2 ASHRPGQGNQPQH
TRBJ2-7 TRBV7-7 ASSFRASGTTYEQY
TRBJ1-4 TRBV9 ASSGQAGGSEKLF
TRBJ1-6 TRBV5-1 ASSLAVGLLGHNSPLH
TRBJ2-1 TRBV7-6 ASSSYIGLAGYNEQF
TRBJ2-1 TRBV11-3 ASSLGDWEQF
TRBJ2-5 TRBV10-3 AAGGSRQETQY
TRBJ2-1 TRBV6-5 ASRPRGYNEQF
TRBJ1-2 TRBV25-1 ASSNPRGDYGYT
TRBJ1-3 TRBV29-1 SAGPRSGNTIY
TRBJ2-2 TRBV19 ASSLTGGDTGELF
TRBJ2-3 TRBV6-1 ASSPPPPERTQY
TRBJ1-5 TRBV7-6 ASSPRIDRDSNNSNQPQH
TRBJ1-1 TRBV7-9 ASSLVTGAAF
TRBJ2-7 TRBV5-8 ASSNSGQGAGEQY
TRBJ2-1 TRBV5-1 ASSLGGLAYNEQF
TRBJ2-2 TRBV2 ASSERTGRTGELF
TRBJ2-2 TRBV7-9 ASSWTSGNTGELF
TRBJ1-1 TRBV7-9 ASSLAEGVGAF
TRBJ2-7 TRBV11-1 ASSSRTGTPYYEQY
TRBJ2-1 TRBV2 ASSVLRPQF
TRBJ2-1 TRBV20-1 SARKWSMEF
TRBJ1-1 TRBV2 ASSEWTLGTEAF
TRBJ2-5 TRBV10-3 AISDWVGETQY
TRBJ2-2 TRBV12-5 ASGLVGDRYGGNTGELF
TRBJ1-2 TRBV30 AWSREVNGYT
TRBJ1-2 TRBV18 ASSPEGSYGYT
TRBJ2-1 TRBV2 ASSAWAPAYNEQF
TRBJ1-2 TRBV5-1 ASSLDRNYGYT
TRBJ1-1 TRBV6-6 ASRKTGDGTEAF
TRBJ1-3 TRBV6-6 ASTKQGVSGNTIY
TRBJ2-5 TRBV7-9 ASSHRGTNKETQY
TRBJ2-3 TRBV7-8 ASSRGGFSTDTQY
TRBJ2-7 TRBV28 ASKSGGENLYEQY
TRBJ2-1 TRBV4-1 ASSHPRRLAGGNEQF